Shown below are 10 T cell receptor beta chains from a single sample sequenced in a study of identical twins. TCRdb re-analysed the 5' RACE reads in MiXCR, keeping a single row per CDR3 protein. This sample has 200,000 to 250,000 distinct CDR3 sequences, with about 13% found just once. These data were also filed under a second study, of yellow fever vaccine responses in identical twins.

The sequencing sample was made of memory (CD45RO+) T cells sorted from blood. These receptors were collected from a young woman in good health.

V is TRBV27 and J is TRBJ2-5; 11 nucleotides line up with TRBD1. CDR1 and CDR2 from the germline V gene are MNHEY and SMNVEV (reference sequence). CDR3 length: 14 amino acids. J was trimmed by 5 bases and V by 7 bases; bases with no gene match: 6. CDR3 residues: CASTGQGARETQYF. The CDR3 nucleotides are TGTGCCAGCACCGGACAGGGGGCGCGGGAGACCCAGTACTTC.

This rearrangement joins TRBV27 to TRBJ2-7; TRBD1 or TRBD2 may be the D gene (5 bases each). The V end was cut by 1 base, the J end by 0 bases, with 10 bases between. CDR1 is MNHEY and CDR2 is SMNVEV in the germline V gene (reference sequence). The CDR3 is 15 residues long. CDR3 DNA: TGTGCCAGCAGTTTATACGGGACGGGCTCCTACGAGCAGTACTTC. Protein sequence: CASSLYGTGSYEQYF.

This clonotype was counted ten times or more. This chain joins TRBV5-1 and TRBJ2-7; possibly TRBD2 for D (6 bases). Germline V gene lookup returns CDR1 SGHRS and CDR2 YFSETQ. The length of the CDR3 is 13 residues. V shed 0 bases and J shed 3 bases, with 7 bases lying between them. Here the CDR3 DNA reads TGCGCCAGCAGCTTGGACGGGGGCTACGAGCAGTACTTC. Amino acids: CASSLDGGYEQYF.

This clonotype came up a few times. The chain recombines TRBV7-9 with TRBJ1-2; maybe TRBD1 (5 bases). This CDR3 comprises 15 residues. CDR1 and CDR2 from the germline V gene are SEHNR and FQNEAQ (reference sequence). V lost 6 bases and J lost 8, with 22 bases in between. CDR3 sequence (DNA): TGTGCCAGCAGTAAAGACGGGGACGGACCTAAGGGCTACACCTTC. This codes for CASSKDGDGPKGYTF.

This clonotype has a count of ten or more. V and J are TRBV12-3 or TRBV12-4 and TRBJ2-3; TRBD2 aligns across 8 bases. The CDR3 length is 15 residues. J lost 0 bases, V lost 5 bases, and 4 bases had no gene match. The CDR3 DNA sequence: TGTGCCAGCAGTGTCAGCGGGAGCAGCACAGATACGCAGTATTTT. Its protein product is CASSVSGSSTDTQYF.

V usage is TRBV15 and J usage is TRBJ2-1, with 12 bases matching TRBD1. The V and J ends lost 0 bases and 8 bases, in that order; junction bases with no gene match: 5. CDR3 length: 16 residues. Germline CDR1 is LNHNV and CDR2 is YYDKDF (reference sequence). The CDR3 loop reads CATSRDPGQGADEQFF. The DNA for the CDR3 is TGTGCCACCAGCAGAGACCCGGGACAGGGGGCCGATGAGCAGTTCTTC. The full variable domain, with the rest looked up from reference TRBV15 and TRBJ2-1, is DAMVIQNPRYQVTQFGKPVTLSCSQTLNHNVMYWYQQKSSQAPKLLFHYYDKDFNNEADTPDNFQSRRPNTSFCFLDIRSPGLGDTAMYLCATSRDPGQGADEQFFGPGTRLTVL.

This clonotype has ten or more counts. This chain links TRBV12-3 or TRBV12-4 with TRBJ2-7; TRBD2 is a possible D gene (6 bases). Trimming removed 3 bases at V and 6 bases at J, with 12 bases between. This CDR3 is 13 amino acids long. The CDR3 protein is CASSFGRDSEQYF. CDR3 in DNA: TGTGCCAGCAGTTTCGGCAGGGACTCCGAGCAGTACTTC.

This clonotype has a handful of counts. The chain couples TRBV20-1 to TRBJ1-1; D gene unclear. The CDR3 consists of 11 residues. V was trimmed by 3 bases and J by 6 bases, leaving 8 bases between them. CDR1 and CDR2 (germline): DFQATT, SNEGSKA (reference sequence). The chain's CDR3 is CSASYGSEAFF. The CDR3 coding sequence is TGCAGTGCTAGTTACGGATCTGAAGCTTTCTTT.

This clonotype has only a few counts. V is TRBV7-9 and J is TRBJ2-7; D uncertain. The CDR3 consists of 14 residues. Germline V gene data show CDR1 as SEHNR and CDR2 as FQNEAQ (reference sequence). The V gene lost 5 bases and the J gene lost 6 bases, with 17 bases spanning the gap. The CDR3 nucleotides are TGTGCCAGCAGCAACTCACTAAGAGCCCCCGAGCAGTACTTC. This gives the protein CASSNSLRAPEQYF.

The chain employs TRBV5-6 and TRBJ1-2; D may be TRBD1 (5 bases). CDR1 and CDR2 from the germline V gene are SGHDT and YYEEEE. The germline V and J ends were trimmed by 4 bases and 4 bases, with 14 bases remaining between them. The CDR3 is 14 residues long. CDR3 in amino acids: CASSPGRGGYGYTF. The DNA of the CDR3 is TGTGCCAGCAGCCCCGGAAGGGGTGGCTATGGCTACACCTTC.